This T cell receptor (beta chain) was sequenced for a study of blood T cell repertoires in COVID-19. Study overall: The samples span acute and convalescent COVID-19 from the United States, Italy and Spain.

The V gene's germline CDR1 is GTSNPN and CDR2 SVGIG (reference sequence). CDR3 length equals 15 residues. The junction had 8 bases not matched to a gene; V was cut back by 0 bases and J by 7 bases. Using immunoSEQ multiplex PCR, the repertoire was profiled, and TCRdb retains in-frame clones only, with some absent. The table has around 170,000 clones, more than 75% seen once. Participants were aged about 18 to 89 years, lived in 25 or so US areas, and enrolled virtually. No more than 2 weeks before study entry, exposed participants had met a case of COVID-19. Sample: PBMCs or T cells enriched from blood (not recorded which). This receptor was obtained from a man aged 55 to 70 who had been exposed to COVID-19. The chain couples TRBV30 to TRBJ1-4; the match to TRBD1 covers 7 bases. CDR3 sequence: CAWSVADRRGEKLFF. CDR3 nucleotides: TGTGCCTGGAGTGTAGCGGACAGGAGGGGTGAAAAACTGTTTTTT.